One and the same sample provided the 19 T cell receptor beta chains below, sequenced in a study of Tregs in tolerant kidney transplant recipients. Method: immunoSEQ multiplex PCR; TCRdb's copy keeps in-frame clones and lacks some. The sample table sets out around 48,000 clones. Sequenced here: CD4+ T cells from blood, sampled before the transplant. The receptors were gathered from a human donor who received a combined kidney and bone marrow transplant.

In regard to this clone: The read terminates 3 residues before the CDR3 end, so the remaining end is supplied by the germline J gene. J is TRBJ2-5 and V is TRBV5-1; D remains unclear. The length of the CDR3 is 15 residues. The germline V and J ends were trimmed by 0 bases and 6 bases, with 15 bases remaining between them. Germline values: CDR1 SGHRS, CDR2 YFSETQ. The part of the CDR3 DNA that was read is TGCGCCAGCAGCTTGGGAGACTTGAACGCGAAGACC. This translates into CASSLGDLNAKT. The CDR3 reads in full as CASSLGDLNAKTQYF.

Turning to this clone: The read terminates 3 residues before the CDR3 end, so the remaining end is supplied by the germline J gene. J is TRBJ2-1 and V is TRBV30, with a weak D call TRBD1 (6 bases). Germline V gene lookup returns CDR1 GTSNPN and CDR2 SVGIG (reference sequence). The V end lost 5 bases, the J end lost 9 bases, and 14 bases lay between the germline ends. The CDR3 sequence is 12 residues long. Incomplete CDR3 DNA: TGTGCCTGGGGGACAACAGGCGGTGAG. Amino acids: CAWGTTGGE. The CDR3 in its entirety is CAWGTTGGEQFF.

The sequenced CDR3 bases are TGTGCCAGCAGCTTAGCGTTAGCGGATGAG. Translating gives CASSLALADE. The entire CDR3 sequence reads CASSLALADEQFF. The chain uses TRBV7-3 and TRBJ2-1; D is perhaps TRBD2 (6 bases). The read stops 3 residues short of the end of the CDR3; the missing end is completed from the germline J gene. The CDR3 covers 13 residues. The germline gives CDR1 SGHTA, CDR2 FQGTGA. Trimming left V 2 bases short and J 8 bases short, with 10 bases between.

About this clone itself: The read gets to within 3 residues of the CDR3 end, and the germline J gene fills in the rest. The chain couples TRBV2 to TRBJ1-1, with 8 bases identical to TRBD1. Germline CDR1 reads SNHLY; CDR2 reads FYNNEI. This CDR3 has 14 residues. J gave up 1 base and V 7 bases, and 5 bases lay outside the gene matches. CDR3 amino acids: CASTRTGPNTEAFF. The DNA read from the CDR3 is TGTGCCAGCACCCGGACAGGGCCGAACACTGAA.

This chain's CDR3 is CASGRNEQFF. The DNA read from the CDR3 is TGTGCCAGCGGGCGCAATGAG. This sequence joins TRBV7-9 and TRBJ2-1, with unresolved D. The CDR3 end falls 3 residues outside the read, so it is completed with the germline J gene. Germline V CDR1 and CDR2: SEHNR, FQNEAQ (reference sequence). Trimming left V 8 bases short and J 6 bases short, with 5 bases between. The CDR3 sequence is 10 residues long. The full variable domain, rest sourced from reference TRBV7-9 and TRBJ2-1, is DTGVSQNPRHKITKRGQNVTFRCDPISEHNRLYWYRQTLGQGPEFLTYFQNEAQLEKSRLLSDRFSAERPKGSFSTLEIQRTEQGDSAMYLCASGRNEQFFGPGTRLTVL.

Note on this clone: The read stops 3 residues short of the end of the CDR3; the missing end is completed from the germline J gene. This sequence joins TRBV11-2 and TRBJ1-1, with TRBD1 matching over 7 bases. CDR3 length: 12 amino acids. The germline V gene encodes CDR1 SGHAT and CDR2 FQNNGV. The CDR3 DNA, read in part, is TGTGCCAGCAGCCCGCCCGGGACAGCA. This codes for CASSPPGTA. From start to end, the CDR3 is CASSPPGTAAFF.

Of note for this clone: The DNA ends 3 residues before the CDR3 does, and the rest of the CDR3 is filled in from the germline J gene. J is TRBJ1-2 and V is TRBV5-1, with 7 bases fitting TRBD1. Trimming took 4 bases from V and 6 from J; bases not matched to a gene: 6. The CDR3 sequence is 13 residues long. The germline gives CDR1 SGHRS, CDR2 YFSETQ. The CDR3 bases that were read are TGCGCCAGCAGCAGGGGGACAGCTAATGGC. Translation: CASSRGTANG. The full CDR3 protein is CASSRGTANGYTF. Variable domain in full (rest from reference TRBV5-1 and TRBJ1-2): KAGVTQTPRYLIKTRGQQVTLSCSPISGHRSVSWYQQTPGQGLQFLFEYFSETQRNKGNFPGRFSGRQFSNSRSEMNVSTLELGDSALYLCASSRGTANGYTFGSGTRLTVV.

Turning to this clone: The CDR3 is cut off 3 residues early in the read; its end comes from the germline J gene. The chain carries TRBV5-1 and TRBJ2-3; 10 bases map to TRBD2. Germline V gene lookup returns CDR1 SGHRS and CDR2 YFSETQ. CDR3 length: 15 amino acids. J gave up 6 bases and V 0 bases, and 4 bases lay outside the gene matches. The CDR3 bases that were read are TGCGCCAGCAGCTTGGTAGCGGGAGGAGACGATACG. Protein: CASSLVAGGDDT. The entire CDR3 reads CASSLVAGGDDTQYF.

Note on this clone: The CDR3 end is not reached by the read, which stops 3 residues before it; the germline J gene fills it in. The chain links TRBV5-4 to TRBJ1-1; 7 bases agree with TRBD1. Germline values: CDR1 SGHNT, CDR2 YYREEE (reference sequence). This CDR3 region has 15 residues. V was pared by 3 bases and J by 2 bases, with 7 bases of the junction left unmatched. The CDR3 loop is CASSSRRQGNTEAFF. Partial CDR3 DNA: TGTGCCAGCAGCTCTCGGAGACAGGGCAACACTGAA.

A word on this clone: The missing CDR3 end, 3 residues past where the read stops, is filled in from the germline J gene. The chain has TRBV20-1 and TRBJ2-2; 9 nucleotides agree with TRBD2. Trimming at V came to 0 bases and at J to 6 bases, leaving 5 bases not matched to a gene. Germline V gene lookup returns CDR1 DFQATT and CDR2 SNEGSKA (reference sequence). The CDR3 has 15 residues. The CDR3 loop reads CSARDEAGGAGELFF. The CDR3 bases that were read are TGCAGTGCTAGAGATGAAGCGGGAGGTGCCGGGGAG.

Of note for this clone: The read stops 3 residues short of the end of the CDR3; the missing end is completed from the germline J gene. The rearrangement joins TRBV5-1 to TRBJ1-2, with a possible D match to TRBD1 (5 bases). The V end lost 4 bases, the J end lost 5 bases, and 9 bases lay between the germline ends. CDR3 size: 12 residues. Germline V lookup: CDR1 SGHRS, CDR2 YFSETQ. The sequenced part of the CDR3 DNA is TGCGCCAGCAGCACAGACAGTTATGGC. This sequence encodes CASSTDSYG. The entire CDR3 protein reads CASSTDSYGYTF.

About this clone itself: Read sequence stops 3 residues before the CDR3 end, and the germline J gene provides the missing end. This chain connects TRBV23-1 to TRBJ1-1, with 7 bases lining up with TRBD1. TRBV23-1 qualifies as an ORF whose function is uncertain. There are 13 residues in the CDR3. V shed 7 bases, J shed 6 bases, and the junction held 8 bases outside the gene matches. Partial CDR3 DNA: TGCGCCAGCAACGACAGGGTGGTGCCTGAA. As protein: CASNDRVVPE. The CDR3 in full is CASNDRVVPEAFF.

A remark on this clone: The CDR3 end lies 3 residues beyond the end of the read and is filled in from the germline J gene. V usage is TRBV5-1 and J usage is TRBJ2-1, with 10 bases identical to TRBD1. Germline CDR1 reads SGHRS; CDR2 reads YFSETQ. This CDR3 region has 14 residues. Trimming at V came to 4 bases and at J to 7 bases, leaving 5 bases not matched to a gene. CDR3 bases read: TGCGCCAGCAGCGACCGGGACAGGGGTAATGAG. Its protein is CASSDRDRGNE. The full-length CDR3 reads as CASSDRDRGNEQFF.

Turning to this clone: The read ends 3 residues before the CDR3 terminus; that terminus is restored from the germline J gene. J is TRBJ2-5 and V is TRBV5-1, with 12 bases lining up with TRBD2. V lost 0 bases and J lost 5; bases outside the gene matches: 5. The CDR3 has 16 amino acids. Germline V gene lookup returns CDR1 SGHRS and CDR2 YFSETQ. The CDR3 bases that were read are TGCGCCAGCAGCTTGGAGGCTAGCGGGAGGGATGAGACC. Translation gives CASSLEASGRDET. The CDR3 in full is CASSLEASGRDETQYF.

Note on this clone: The read comes to an end 3 residues before the CDR3 does, leaving the germline J gene to fill in the end. This CDR3 is also generated by other DNA sequences in the sample. The rearrangement links TRBV7-2 to TRBJ2-5; 8 bases line up with TRBD2. The trim removed 5 bases at V and 4 bases at J, leaving 3 bases unmatched. The CDR3 has 13 amino acids. From germline, CDR1 is SGHTA and CDR2 FQGNSA. CDR3 residues: CASSRGGLETQYF. Incomplete CDR3 DNA: TGTGCCAGCAGCCGGGGGGGCCTAGAGACC.

As regards this clone: The sequenced fragment ends 3 residues before the CDR3 boundary, so the rest is inferred from the germline J gene. V and J are TRBV5-1 and TRBJ2-1; maybe TRBD2 (7 bases). V gave up 4 bases and J gave up 5 bases, with 13 bases separating them. This CDR3 has 14 residues. The germline gives CDR1 SGHRS, CDR2 YFSETQ. The part of the CDR3 DNA that was read is TGCGCCAGCAGCGGAGGGGGGGTGGACAATGAG. Protein: CASSGGGVDNE. The whole CDR3 reads CASSGGGVDNEQFF.

A remark on this clone: The read ends 3 residues shy of where the CDR3 ends; the end is completed using the germline J gene. This chain uses TRBV19 with TRBJ2-1, with 10 bases fitting TRBD2. Germline trimming cut 3 bases from V and 9 bases from J; bases unmatched to any gene: 8. The CDR3 extends over 15 amino acids. Germline V gives CDR1 LNHDA, CDR2 SQIVND (reference sequence). The CDR3 spells CASSITVAGGGEQFF. CDR3 DNA, as far as it was read: TGTGCCAGTAGTATTACAGTAGCGGGAGGTGGTGAG.

A remark on this clone: Read sequence stops 3 residues before the CDR3 end, and the germline J gene provides the missing end. The chain links TRBV5-1 to TRBJ2-2; possibly TRBD1 for D (5 bases). Germline V lookup: CDR1 SGHRS, CDR2 YFSETQ. This CDR3 region has 15 residues. V shed 4 bases and J shed 7 bases, with 17 bases lying between them. The CDR3 reads CASSRLQGGNGELFF. CDR3 bases read: TGCGCCAGCAGCCGGCTTCAGGGTGGTAACGGGGAG.

Details on this clone: The read terminates 3 residues ahead of where the CDR3 ends, so the germline J gene completes it. The J gene is TRBJ2-5, the V gene TRBV20-1; D unresolved. Germline V lookup: CDR1 DFQATT, CDR2 SNEGSKA (reference sequence). This CDR3 has 12 residues. The V and J ends lost 4 bases and 5 bases respectively, with 11 bases between them. CDR3: CSATRVRETQYF. CDR3 bases read: TGCAGTGCTACCCGCGTTCGGGAGACC.